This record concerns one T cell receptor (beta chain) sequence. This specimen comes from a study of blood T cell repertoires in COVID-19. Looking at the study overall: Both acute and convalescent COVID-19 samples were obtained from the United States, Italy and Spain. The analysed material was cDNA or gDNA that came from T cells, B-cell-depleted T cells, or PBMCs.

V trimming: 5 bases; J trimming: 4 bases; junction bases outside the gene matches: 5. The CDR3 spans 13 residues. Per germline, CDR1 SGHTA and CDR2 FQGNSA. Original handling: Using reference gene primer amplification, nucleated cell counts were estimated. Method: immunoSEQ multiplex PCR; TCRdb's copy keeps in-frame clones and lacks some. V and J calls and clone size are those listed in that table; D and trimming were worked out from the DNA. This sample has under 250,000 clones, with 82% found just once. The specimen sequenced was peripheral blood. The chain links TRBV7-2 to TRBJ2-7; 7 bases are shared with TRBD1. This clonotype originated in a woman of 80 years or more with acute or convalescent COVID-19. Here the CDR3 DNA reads TGTGCCAGCAGCCGCAGGGGGTCGTACGAGCAGTACTTC. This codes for CASSRRGSYEQYF.